Included here is one T cell receptor (beta chain) sequence, with context. Its antigen is as yet unknown. Repertoires were generated with immunoSEQ multiplex PCR, while TCRdb's copy carries only in-frame clones and drops some. The repertoire holds approximately 130,000 clones, over 65% seen once, with about 2% in the top ten. This entry belongs to a study of cytomegalovirus exposure and HLA in healthy donors. The overall study: Later, an analysis reported that the 120 or so validation repertoires had used the same platform as the approximately 600 first-cohort repertoires.

Study results and limitations: Cytomegalovirus status was reportedly diagnosed by the classifier with high sensitivity and specificity. Usually a TCR sequence was rare, but some public TCRs were found in many donors.

The sample consisted of PBMCs. This receptor was taken from a woman aged 25-40 years in good health and CMV-seronegative.

CDR3 sequence (DNA): TGTGCCAGCAGCTCCTCCAACGACGGGGGGGCGTCCTACGAGCAGTACTTC. Translated: CASSSSNDGGASYEQYF. The rearrangement links TRBV7-2 to TRBJ2-7, with TRBD2 identical over 8 bases. V shed 4 bases and J 1 base; nucleotides not matched to a gene: 12. The CDR3 consists of 17 residues. The germline V gene has CDR1 SGHTA and CDR2 FQGNSA.